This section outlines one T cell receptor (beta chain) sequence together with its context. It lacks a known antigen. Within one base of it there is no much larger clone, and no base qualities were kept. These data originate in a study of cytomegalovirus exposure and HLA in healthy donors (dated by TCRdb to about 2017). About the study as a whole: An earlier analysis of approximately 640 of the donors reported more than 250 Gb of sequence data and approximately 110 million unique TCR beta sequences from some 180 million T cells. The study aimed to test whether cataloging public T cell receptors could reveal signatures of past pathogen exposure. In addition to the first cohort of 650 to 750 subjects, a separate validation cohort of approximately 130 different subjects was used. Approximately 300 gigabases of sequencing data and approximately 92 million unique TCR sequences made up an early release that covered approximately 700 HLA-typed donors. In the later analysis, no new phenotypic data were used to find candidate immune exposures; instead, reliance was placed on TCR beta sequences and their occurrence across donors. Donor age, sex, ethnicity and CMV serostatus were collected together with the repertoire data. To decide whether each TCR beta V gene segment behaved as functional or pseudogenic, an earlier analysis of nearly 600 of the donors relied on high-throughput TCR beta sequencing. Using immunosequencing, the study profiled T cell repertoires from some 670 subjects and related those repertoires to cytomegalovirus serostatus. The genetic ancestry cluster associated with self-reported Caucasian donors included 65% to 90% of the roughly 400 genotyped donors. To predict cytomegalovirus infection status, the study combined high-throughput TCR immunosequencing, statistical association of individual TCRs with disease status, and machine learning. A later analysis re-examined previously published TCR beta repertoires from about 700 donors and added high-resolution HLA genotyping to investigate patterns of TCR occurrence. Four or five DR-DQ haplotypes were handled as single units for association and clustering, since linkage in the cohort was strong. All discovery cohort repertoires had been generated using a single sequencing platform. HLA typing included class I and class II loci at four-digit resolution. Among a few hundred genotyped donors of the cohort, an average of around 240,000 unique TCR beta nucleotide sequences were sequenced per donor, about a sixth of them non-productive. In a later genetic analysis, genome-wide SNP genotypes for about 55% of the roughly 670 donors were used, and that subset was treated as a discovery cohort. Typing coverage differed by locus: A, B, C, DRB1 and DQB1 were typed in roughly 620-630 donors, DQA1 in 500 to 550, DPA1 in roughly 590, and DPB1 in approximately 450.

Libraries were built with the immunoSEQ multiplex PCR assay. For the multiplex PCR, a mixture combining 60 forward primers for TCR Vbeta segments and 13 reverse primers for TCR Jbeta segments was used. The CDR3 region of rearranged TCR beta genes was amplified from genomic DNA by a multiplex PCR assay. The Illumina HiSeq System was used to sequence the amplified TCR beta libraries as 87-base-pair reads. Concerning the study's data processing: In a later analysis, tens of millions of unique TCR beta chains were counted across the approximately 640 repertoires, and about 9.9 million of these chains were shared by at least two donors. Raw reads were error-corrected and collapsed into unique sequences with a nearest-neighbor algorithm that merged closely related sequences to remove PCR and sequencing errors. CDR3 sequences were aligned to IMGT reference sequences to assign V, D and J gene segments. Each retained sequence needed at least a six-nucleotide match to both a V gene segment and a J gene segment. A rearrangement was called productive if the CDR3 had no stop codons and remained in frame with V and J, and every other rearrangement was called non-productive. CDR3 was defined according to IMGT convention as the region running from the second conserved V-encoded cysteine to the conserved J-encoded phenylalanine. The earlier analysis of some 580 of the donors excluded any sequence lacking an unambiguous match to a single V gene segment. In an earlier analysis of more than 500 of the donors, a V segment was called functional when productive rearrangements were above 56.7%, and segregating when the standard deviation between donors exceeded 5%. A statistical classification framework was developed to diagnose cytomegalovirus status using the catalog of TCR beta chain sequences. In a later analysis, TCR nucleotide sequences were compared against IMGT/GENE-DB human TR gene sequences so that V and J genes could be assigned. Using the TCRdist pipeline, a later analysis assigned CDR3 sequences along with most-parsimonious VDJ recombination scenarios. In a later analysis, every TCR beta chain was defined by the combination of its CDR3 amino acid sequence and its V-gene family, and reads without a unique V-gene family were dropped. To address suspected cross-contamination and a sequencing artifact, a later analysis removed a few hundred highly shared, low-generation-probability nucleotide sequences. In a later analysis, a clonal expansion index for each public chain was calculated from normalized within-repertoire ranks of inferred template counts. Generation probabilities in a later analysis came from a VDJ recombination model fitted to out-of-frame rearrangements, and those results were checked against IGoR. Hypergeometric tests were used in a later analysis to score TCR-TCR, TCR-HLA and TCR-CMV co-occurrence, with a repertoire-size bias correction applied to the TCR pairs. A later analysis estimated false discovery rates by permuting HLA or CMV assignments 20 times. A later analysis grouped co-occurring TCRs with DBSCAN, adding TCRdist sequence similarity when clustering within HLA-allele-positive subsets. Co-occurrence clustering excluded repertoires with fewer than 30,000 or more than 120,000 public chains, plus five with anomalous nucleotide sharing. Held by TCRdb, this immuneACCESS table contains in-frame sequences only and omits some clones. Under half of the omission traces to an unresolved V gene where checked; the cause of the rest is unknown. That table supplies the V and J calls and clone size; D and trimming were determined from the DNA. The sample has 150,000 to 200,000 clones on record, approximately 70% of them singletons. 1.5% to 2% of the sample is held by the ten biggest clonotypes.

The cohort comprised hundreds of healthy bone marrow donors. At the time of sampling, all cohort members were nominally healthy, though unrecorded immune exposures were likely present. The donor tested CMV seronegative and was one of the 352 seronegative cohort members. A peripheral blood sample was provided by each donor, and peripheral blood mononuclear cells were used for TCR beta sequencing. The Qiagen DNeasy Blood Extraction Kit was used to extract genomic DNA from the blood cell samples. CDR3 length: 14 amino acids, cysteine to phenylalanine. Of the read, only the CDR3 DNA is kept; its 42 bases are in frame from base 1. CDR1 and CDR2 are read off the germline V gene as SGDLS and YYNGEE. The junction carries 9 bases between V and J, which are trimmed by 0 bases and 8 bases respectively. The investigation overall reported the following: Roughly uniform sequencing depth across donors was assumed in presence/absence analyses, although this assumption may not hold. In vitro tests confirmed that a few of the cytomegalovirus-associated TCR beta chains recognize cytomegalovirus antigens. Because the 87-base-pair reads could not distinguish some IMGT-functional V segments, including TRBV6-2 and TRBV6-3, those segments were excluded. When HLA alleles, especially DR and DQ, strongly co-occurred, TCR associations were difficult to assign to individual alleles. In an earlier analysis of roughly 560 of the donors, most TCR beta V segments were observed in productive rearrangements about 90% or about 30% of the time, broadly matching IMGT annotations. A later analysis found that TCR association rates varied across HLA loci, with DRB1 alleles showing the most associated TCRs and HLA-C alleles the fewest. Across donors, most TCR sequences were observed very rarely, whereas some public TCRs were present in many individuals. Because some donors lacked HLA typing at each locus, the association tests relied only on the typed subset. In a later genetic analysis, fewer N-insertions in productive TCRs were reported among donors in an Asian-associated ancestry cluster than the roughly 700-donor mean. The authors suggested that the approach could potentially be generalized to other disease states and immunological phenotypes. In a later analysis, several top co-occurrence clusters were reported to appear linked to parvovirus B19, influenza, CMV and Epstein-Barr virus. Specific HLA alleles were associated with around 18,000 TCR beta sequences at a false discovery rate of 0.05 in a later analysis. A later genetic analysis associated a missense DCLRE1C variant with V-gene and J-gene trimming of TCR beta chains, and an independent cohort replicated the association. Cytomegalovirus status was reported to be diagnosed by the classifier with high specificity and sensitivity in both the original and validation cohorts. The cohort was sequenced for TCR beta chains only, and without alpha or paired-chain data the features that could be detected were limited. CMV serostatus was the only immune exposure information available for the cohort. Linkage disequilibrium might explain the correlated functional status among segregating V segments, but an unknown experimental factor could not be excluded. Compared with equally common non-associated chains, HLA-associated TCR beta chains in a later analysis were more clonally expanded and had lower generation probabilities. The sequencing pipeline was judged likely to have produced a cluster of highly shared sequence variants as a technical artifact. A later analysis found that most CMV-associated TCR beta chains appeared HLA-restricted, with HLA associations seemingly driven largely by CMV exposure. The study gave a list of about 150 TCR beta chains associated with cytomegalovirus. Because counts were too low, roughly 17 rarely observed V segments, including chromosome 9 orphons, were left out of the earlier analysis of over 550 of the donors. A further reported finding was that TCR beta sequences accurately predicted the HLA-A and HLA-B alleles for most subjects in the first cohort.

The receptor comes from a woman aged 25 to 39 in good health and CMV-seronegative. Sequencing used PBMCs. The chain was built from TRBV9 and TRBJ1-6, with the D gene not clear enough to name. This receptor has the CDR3 CASSVVGRHSPLHF. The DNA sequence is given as TGTGCCAGCAGCGTAGTGGGGAGACATTCACCCCTCCACTTT.